The clone carrying this TCR beta chain has more than one count but fewer than ten. The antigen is not known. Assay used: immunoSEQ multiplex PCR; TCRdb lists only in-frame clones, some missing. The table has around 96,000 clones, about 93% seen once. The sample originates from a study of graft-versus-host responses after intestinal transplantation. The wider study: Recipients received multivisceral, liver-intestinal, or isolated intestinal transplants. All recipients got anti-thymocyte globulin induction, then tacrolimus and steroids for approximately 3 years.

Study conclusions and caveats: Some GvH clones appeared in ileal mucosa or blood before recipient bone marrow. Levels of circulating GvH clones at their peak were associated with early post-transplant HvG declines.

The CDR3 is made up of 13 amino acids. The V and J ends lost 6 bases and 4 bases respectively, with 10 bases between them. The germline gives CDR1 SNHLY, CDR2 FYNNEI. The chain has TRBV2 and TRBJ1-5; D gene uncertain. The TCR was taken from a human patient who received an intestinal transplant, so some T cells may come from the graft donor. The input for sequencing was PBMCs, taken about 440 days after intestinal transplant. CDR3 region: CASSPSPNQPQHF. CDR3 nucleotide sequence: TGTGCCAGCAGCCCAAGCCCAAATCAGCCCCAGCATTTT.